A selection of T cell receptor beta chains follows, all from one sample in a study of T cell responses to AZD1222 COVID-19 vaccine. Produced via immunoSEQ multiplex PCR; TCRdb's table is partial and in-frame only. This table has some 180,000 clones, 85% to 95% appearing once. The sample consisted of peripheral blood, taken on day 0 of AZD1222 vaccination. The receptors stem from an adult in good health. The CDR3 runs from the conserved cysteine through the conserved F or W. The D gene is left open where the match is weak. Some rows have no size entry. The others give once, few or many, or a class for an expanded clone.

D gene	V gene	clone size	J gene	CDR3 DNA	CDR3 protein
TRBD1	TRBV27	NA	TRBJ1-1	TGTGCCAGCAGGCCGGGACAGGGGGTCGGCACTGAAGCTTTCTTT	CASRPGQGVGTEAFF
NA	TRBV28	NA	TRBJ2-7	TGTGCCAGCAGTTTAGACCCCCTCGAGCAGTACTTC	CASSLDPLEQYF
TRBD1	TRBV6-5	NA	TRBJ1-2	TGTGCCAGCAGACCTGGCGGGACAGGGCATGGCTACACCTTC	CASRPGGTGHGYTF
NA	TRBV18	NA	TRBJ1-6	TGTGCCAGCTCACCAAGAGACGGACTGAGGGCACCCCTCCACTTT	CASSPRDGLRAPLHF
NA	TRBV6-5	NA	TRBJ2-7	TGTGCCAGTTCCGGCCCCTACGAGCAGTACTTC	CASSGPYEQYF
NA	TRBV7-8	NA	TRBJ2-1	TGTGCCAGCAGCTTAGGGGGCGGCGGTGTCTTCAATGAGCAGTTCTTC	CASSLGGGGVFNEQFF
NA	TRBV5-6	NA	TRBJ1-2	TGTGCCAGCAGCCCCCCACTGATCGGGGGTGGCTACACCTTC	CASSPPLIGGGYTF
NA	TRBV5-1	once	TRBJ1-6	TGCGCCAGCAGCTCCTGGACAGCTATGGATAATTCACCCCTCCACTTT	CASSSWTAMDNSPLHF
NA	TRBV12-3/TRBV12-4	NA	TRBJ1-3	TGTGCCAGCAGAATGAGCTCTGGAAACACCATATATTTT	CASRMSSGNTIYF
NA	TRBV10-3	once	TRBJ2-5	TGTGCCACCACTTTGAGCCTCAGGGGCGGTGGGGAGACCCAGTACTTC	CATTLSLRGGGETQYF
NA	TRBV20-1	NA	TRBJ2-7	TGCAGTGCTAGTCTCCCTATGGGCTCCTACGAGCAGTACTTC	CSASLPMGSYEQYF
NA	TRBV7-3	NA	TRBJ1-1	TGTGCCAGCAGCTTAATGGGCAGGAACACTGAAGCTTTCTTT	CASSLMGRNTEAFF
NA	TRBV5-5	NA	TRBJ1-5	TGTGCCAGCAGTGGCGGGGGCGGGTGGACCAATCAGCCCCAGCATTTT	CASSGGGGWTNQPQHF
TRBD1	TRBV7-9	NA	TRBJ1-2	TGTGCCAGCAGCAGGGACAGCTATGGCTACACCTTC	CASSRDSYGYTF
NA	TRBV3-1/TRBV3-2	NA	TRBJ1-5	TGTGCCAGCAGCCAAGATCAAGGTCATCAGCCCCAGCATTTT	CASSQDQGHQPQHF
TRBD1	TRBV6-6	NA	TRBJ1-6	TGTGCCAGCAGTCAACCCGGGACAGTCTATAATTCACCCCTCCACTTT	CASSQPGTVYNSPLHF
TRBD2	TRBV3-1/TRBV3-2	NA	TRBJ2-2	TGTGCCAGCAGCCATGGAACTAGCGGGGGCCTGAACACCGGGGAGCTGTTTTTT	CASSHGTSGGLNTGELFF
NA	TRBV28	NA	TRBJ1-2	TGTGCCAGCAGCCCACCCCCCGTCTATGGCTACACCTTC	CASSPPPVYGYTF
TRBD2	TRBV5-1	NA	TRBJ2-3	TGCGCCAGCAGCCCCCGGGGACTAGTAGTAGACGGTACGCAGTATTTT	CASSPRGLVVDGTQYF
NA	TRBV7-2	NA	TRBJ1-2	TGTGCCAGCAGCGAAGGGGGGCTCCAATATGGCTACACCTTC	CASSEGGLQYGYTF
TRBD1	TRBV19	NA	TRBJ2-5	TGTGCCAGTAGTCTCGGACAGGGAGGCACACAAGAGACCCAGTACTTC	CASSLGQGGTQETQYF
TRBD1	TRBV2	NA	TRBJ1-1	TGTGCCAGCAGCACCGGACAGGGCCTGCCAAAAGCTTTCTTT	CASSTGQGLPKAFF
NA	TRBV19	NA	TRBJ2-2	TGTGCCAGTAGTCTTTCTACCGGGGAGCTGTTTTTT	CASSLSTGELFF
TRBD1	TRBV2	NA	TRBJ1-6	TGTGCCAGCAGAGGGACAGGAGGCAATTCACCCCTCCACTTT	CASRGTGGNSPLHF
NA	TRBV24-1	NA	TRBJ2-3	TGTGCCACCAGTGATTTCGGGGCGGTAGATACGCAGTATTTT	CATSDFGAVDTQYF
NA	TRBV7-3	NA	TRBJ2-1	TGTGCCAGCAGCTCCGCCAGGGACAATGAGCAGTTCTTC	CASSSARDNEQFF
NA	TRBV19	NA	TRBJ1-1	TGTGCCAGTCGTCCCCAGGGACAGAACACTGAAGCTTTCTTT	CASRPQGQNTEAFF
NA	TRBV2	few	TRBJ1-1	TGTGCCAGCAGGGACCTGCGGAACACTGAAGCTTTCTTT	CASRDLRNTEAFF
NA	TRBV3-1/TRBV3-2	once	TRBJ1-5	TGTGCCAGCAGCCAAGATAGGGGCCAGCCCCAGCATTTT	CASSQDRGQPQHF
NA	TRBV30	NA	TRBJ2-7	TGTGCCTGGGCCACCGGGCTCCACGGGGAGCAGTACTTC	CAWATGLHGEQYF
TRBD1	TRBV2	NA	TRBJ1-4	TGTGCCAGCAGTTTCTCCCCCCTGGGACAGGGGAATGAAAAACTGTTTTTT	CASSFSPLGQGNEKLFF
NA	TRBV7-2	few	TRBJ1-4	TGTGCCAGCAGCTTAGCCGGGCGTCAGGGAAAACTGTTTTTT	CASSLAGRQGKLFF
NA	TRBV7-2	NA	TRBJ1-5	TGTGCCAGCAGGGTGGCCCCCGTGGGCAATCAGCCCCAGCATTTT	CASRVAPVGNQPQHF
NA	TRBV5-1	NA	TRBJ2-2	TGCGCCAGCAGCCCGGACCGCCCGGGCACCGGGGAGCTGTTTTTT	CASSPDRPGTGELFF
TRBD2	TRBV18	once	TRBJ2-3	TGTGCCAGCTCACCAGCGGGGGGGCCCATTAGCACAGATACGCAGTATTTT	CASSPAGGPISTDTQYF
NA	TRBV7-8	NA	TRBJ1-2	TGTGCCAGCAGCTTAGAGGCTGGCGCCAAGAGTAACTATGGCTACACCTTC	CASSLEAGAKSNYGYTF
TRBD1	TRBV5-1	NA	TRBJ1-2	TGCGCCAGCTATTCAAGCGCGACAGGGCAGTACGGCGATGGCTACACCTTC	CASYSSATGQYGDGYTF
NA	TRBV21-1	once	TRBJ2-2	TGTGCCAGCAGCAAGCCGAGAGGACAATGCAGGGATGTTGGCACCGGGGAGCTGTTTTTT	CASSKPRGQCRDVGTGELFF
NA	TRBV20-1	NA	TRBJ1-2	TGCGTGTTCGGGGTGGCCTATGGCTACACCTTC	CVFGVAYGYTF
TRBD1	TRBV6-2/TRBV6-3	NA	TRBJ1-1	TGTGCCAGCAGTTACCCAGTCACAGGGGACATCAACACTGAAGCTTTCTTT	CASSYPVTGDINTEAFF
NA	TRBV6-2/TRBV6-3	once	TRBJ1-4	TGTGCCAGCAGTCGCCTGGGACAAGCTAATGAAAAACTGTTTTTT	CASSRLGQANEKLFF
NA	TRBV7-2	NA	TRBJ1-4	TGTGCCAGCAGCAGGCGGCCCGCAACTAATGAAAAACTGTTTTTT	CASSRRPATNEKLFF
TRBD1	TRBV19	NA	TRBJ1-5	TGTGCCAGTAGTATCTACTCGGGGGGACAGCCGAATCAGCCCCAGCATTTT	CASSIYSGGQPNQPQHF
NA	TRBV18	few	TRBJ1-3	TGTGCCAGCTCACCACCGTCGGGGTCGAACACCATATATTTT	CASSPPSGSNTIYF
NA	TRBV9	NA	TRBJ1-5	TGTGCCAGCAGCGTAGGGGATAGCAATCAGCCCCAGCATTTT	CASSVGDSNQPQHF
TRBD1	TRBV27	NA	TRBJ1-2	TGTGCCAGCAGTTTAGGGACAGGGGGGCCCTATGGCTACACCTTC	CASSLGTGGPYGYTF
NA	TRBV27	NA	TRBJ1-5	TGTGCCAGCAGTTTACTGGGTCTGGGGAATCAGCCCCAGCATTTT	CASSLLGLGNQPQHF
NA	TRBV10-3	NA	TRBJ1-1	TGTGCCATCAGTGAGTCGCCGACCCAGGAGAGGGCTGAAGCTTTCTTT	CAISESPTQERAEAFF
NA	TRBV12-3/TRBV12-4	NA	TRBJ1-2	TGTGCCAGCAATACCAGGGATGGCTACACCTTC	CASNTRDGYTF
NA	TRBV19	NA	TRBJ1-1	TGTGCCAGTACCACCCCCGAGGGGGGGAACACTGAAGCTTTCTTT	CASTTPEGGNTEAFF
NA	TRBV28	once	TRBJ2-1	TGTGCCAGCAGTTCTCCCACTCCGGCCGGCTACAATGAGCAGTTCTTC	CASSSPTPAGYNEQFF
TRBD1	TRBV5-1	NA	TRBJ1-6	TGCGCCAGCAGCTTGGCCGGGACAGCCCATTCACCCCTCCACTTT	CASSLAGTAHSPLHF
NA	TRBV5-1	NA	TRBJ2-3	TGCGCCAGCAGCTTGGGGGGTCCGAGCACAGATACGCAGTATTTT	CASSLGGPSTDTQYF
NA	TRBV2	NA	TRBJ1-1	TGTGCCAGCACCCCGGAAGCGCGATACGCTGAAGCTTTCTTT	CASTPEARYAEAFF
NA	TRBV27	NA	TRBJ1-1	TGTGCCAGCAGCCCTATCCCTGAGAACACTGAAGCTTTCTTT	CASSPIPENTEAFF
NA	TRBV19	NA	TRBJ1-1	TGTGCCAGTATGGGGGGCTGGGCTGAAGCTTTCTTT	CASMGGWAEAFF
TRBD2	TRBV6-5	NA	TRBJ2-5	TGTGCCAGCACCCCTCCGGGGGGAGAGACCCAGTACTTC	CASTPPGGETQYF
NA	TRBV7-2	NA	TRBJ2-3	TGTGCCAGCAGCTTAGCCGGGCTAAGCACAGATACGCAGTATTTT	CASSLAGLSTDTQYF
TRBD1	TRBV5-1	NA	TRBJ1-4	TGCGCCAGCAGCTTAGGGACAGGGTATGAAAAACTGTTTTTT	CASSLGTGYEKLFF